The 5 T cell receptor beta chains in this list originate from one sample, sequenced in a study of cytomegalovirus exposure and HLA in healthy donors. PCR primers comprised 60 Vbeta and 13 Jbeta primers. The method was immunoSEQ multiplex PCR; TCRdb's version includes in-frame clones alone and lacks a portion of them. Among about 120,000 clones, around 70% were seen once, and the ten largest hold approximately 3.8%. The specimen sequenced was PBMCs. Receptors were obtained from a middle-aged woman in good health and CMV-seronegative.

V and J are TRBV6-5 and TRBJ1-2; a possible D gene is TRBD1 (6 bases). Trimming took 6 bases from V and 4 from J, leaving 9 bases between them. Per the germline V gene, CDR1 is MNHEY and CDR2 is SVGAGI. This CDR3 has 12 residues. CDR3 DNA: TGTGCCAGCAGGGACAGCAGCTATGGCTACACCTTC. This translates into CASRDSSYGYTF.

V is TRBV28 and J is TRBJ1-5; D possibly corresponds to TRBD1 (6 bases). The CDR3 extends over 12 amino acids. CDR1 MDHEN and CDR2 SYDVKM come from the germline V gene. V was pared by 7 bases and J by 9 bases, with 13 bases between. CDR3 bases: TGTGCCAGCAATAAGAGGGGGGGGCCCCAGCATTTT. Amino acid sequence: CASNKRGGPQHF.

This chain joins TRBV28 and TRBJ2-2, with D tentatively TRBD2 (8 bases). Trimming cost V 6 bases and J 6 bases, with 20 bases left between them. Germline V gene lookup returns CDR1 MDHEN and CDR2 SYDVKM. The CDR3 loop spans 16 amino acids. CDR3 nucleotide sequence: TGTGCCAGCAGGTCAGGGGGAGCGGGAGAAGCCGGGGAGCTGTTTTTT. As protein: CASRSGGAGEAGELFF.

The chain links TRBV30 to TRBJ2-1, with D possibly matching TRBD2 (6 bases). V lost 3 bases to trimming and J lost 13 bases, with 13 bases between them. The CDR3 has 11 residues. Germline V gene lookup returns CDR1 GTSNPN and CDR2 SVGIG (reference sequence). The CDR3 loop reads CAWRDLGLQFF. DNA for the CDR3: TGTGCCTGGAGGGACCTGGGACTCCAGTTCTTC.

In this sample, this clone turned up once. CDR3 residues: CAGALRTGGTGELFF. CDR3 DNA sequence: TGTGCCGGAGCACTCCGGACAGGGGGCACCGGGGAGCTGTTTTTT. V usage is TRBV6-1 and J usage is TRBJ2-2; 10 nucleotides match TRBD1. The CDR3 has 15 amino acids. Looked up from germline, CDR1 is MNHNS and CDR2 is SASEGT. The V segment lost 11 bases and the J segment 4 bases; nucleotides outside the gene matches: 10.